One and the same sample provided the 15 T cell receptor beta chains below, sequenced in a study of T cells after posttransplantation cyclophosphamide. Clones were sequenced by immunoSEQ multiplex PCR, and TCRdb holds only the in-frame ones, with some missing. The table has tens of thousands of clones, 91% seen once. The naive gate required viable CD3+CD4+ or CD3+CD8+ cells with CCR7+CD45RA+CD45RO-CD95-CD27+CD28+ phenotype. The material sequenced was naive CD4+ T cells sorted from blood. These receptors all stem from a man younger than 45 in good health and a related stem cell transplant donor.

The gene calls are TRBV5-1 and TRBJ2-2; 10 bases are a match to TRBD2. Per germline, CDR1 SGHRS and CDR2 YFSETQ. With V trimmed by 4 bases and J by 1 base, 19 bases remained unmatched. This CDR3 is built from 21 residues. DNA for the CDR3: TGCGCCAGCAGCCGAGCCCTAGGTGATAGCGGGGGGAAATTGAACACCGGGGAGCTGTTTTTT. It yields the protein CASSRALGDSGGKLNTGELFF.

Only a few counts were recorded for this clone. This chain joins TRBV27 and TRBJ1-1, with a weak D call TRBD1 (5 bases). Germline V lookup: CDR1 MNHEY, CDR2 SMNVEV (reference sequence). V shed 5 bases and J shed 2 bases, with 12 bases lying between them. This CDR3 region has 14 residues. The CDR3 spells CASSPRQTNTEAFF. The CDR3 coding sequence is TGTGCCAGCAGTCCCAGACAGACCAACACTGAAGCTTTCTTT.

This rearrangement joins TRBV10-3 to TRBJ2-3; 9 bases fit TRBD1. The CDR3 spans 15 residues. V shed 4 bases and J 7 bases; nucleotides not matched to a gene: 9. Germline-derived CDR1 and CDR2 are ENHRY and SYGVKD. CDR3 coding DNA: TGTGCCATCAGTGTCGGGACAGGGACAATCAATACGCAGTATTTT. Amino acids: CAISVGTGTINTQYF.

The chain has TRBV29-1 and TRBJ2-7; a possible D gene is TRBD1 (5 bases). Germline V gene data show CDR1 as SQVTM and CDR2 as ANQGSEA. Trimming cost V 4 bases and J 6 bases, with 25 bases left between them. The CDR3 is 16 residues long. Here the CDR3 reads CSVVTVPLTEKGEQYF. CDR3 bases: TGCAGCGTTGTTACAGTTCCTTTGACAGAGAAGGGCGAGCAGTACTTC.

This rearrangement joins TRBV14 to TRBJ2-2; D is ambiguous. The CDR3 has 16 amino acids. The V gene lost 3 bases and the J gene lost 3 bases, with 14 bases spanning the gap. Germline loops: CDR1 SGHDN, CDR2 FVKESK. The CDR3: CASSQSRVLDTGELFF. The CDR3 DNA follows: TGTGCCAGCAGCCAGAGTAGAGTCTTAGACACCGGGGAGCTGTTTTTT.

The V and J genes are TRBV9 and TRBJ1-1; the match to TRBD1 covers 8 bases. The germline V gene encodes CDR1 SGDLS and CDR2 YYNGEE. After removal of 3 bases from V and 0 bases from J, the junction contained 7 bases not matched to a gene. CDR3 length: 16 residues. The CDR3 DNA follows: TGTGCCAGCAGCGCCGGGACAGGTACTATGAACACTGAAGCTTTCTTT. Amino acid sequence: CASSAGTGTMNTEAFF.

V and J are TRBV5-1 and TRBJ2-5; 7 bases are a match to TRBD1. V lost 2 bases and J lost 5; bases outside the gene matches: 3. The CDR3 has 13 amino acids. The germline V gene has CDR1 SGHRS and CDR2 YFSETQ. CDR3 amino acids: CASSFGRGETQYF. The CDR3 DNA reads TGCGCCAGCAGCTTTGGCAGGGGGGAGACCCAGTACTTC.

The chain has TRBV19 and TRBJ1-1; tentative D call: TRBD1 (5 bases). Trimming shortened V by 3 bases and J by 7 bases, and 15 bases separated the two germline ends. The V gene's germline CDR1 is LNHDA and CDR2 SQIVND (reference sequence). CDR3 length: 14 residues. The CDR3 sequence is CASSIGGTRVEAFF. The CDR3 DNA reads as TGTGCCAGTAGTATTGGGGGGACCCGGGTTGAAGCTTTCTTT. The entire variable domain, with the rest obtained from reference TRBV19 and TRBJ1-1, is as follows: DGGITQSPKYLFRKEGQNVTLSCEQNLNHDAMYWYRQDPGQGLRLIYYSQIVNDFQKGDIAEGYSVSREKKESFPLTVTSAQKNPTAFYLCASSIGGTRVEAFFGQGTRLTVV.

This CDR3 reads CASSEARQPQHF. CDR3 coding DNA: TGTGCCAGCAGTGAAGCGAGACAGCCCCAGCATTTT. The genes are TRBV2 and TRBJ1-5, with D hard to call. Germline CDR1 and CDR2: SNHLY and FYNNEI. The CDR3 loop spans 12 amino acids. V lost 0 bases, J lost 7 bases, and 4 bases lay in between.

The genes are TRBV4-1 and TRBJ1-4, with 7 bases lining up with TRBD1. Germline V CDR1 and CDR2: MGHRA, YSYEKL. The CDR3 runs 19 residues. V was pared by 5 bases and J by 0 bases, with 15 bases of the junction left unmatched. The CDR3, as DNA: TGCGCCAGCAGCACGCGACAGGGTTCGTTTCCTGCAACTAATGAAAAACTGTTTTTT. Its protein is CASSTRQGSFPATNEKLFF.

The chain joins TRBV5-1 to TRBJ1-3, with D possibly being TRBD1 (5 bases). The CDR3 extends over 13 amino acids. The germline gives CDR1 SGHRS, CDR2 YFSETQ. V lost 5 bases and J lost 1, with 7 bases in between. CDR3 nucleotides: TGCGCCAGCAGGCCAGGGTCTGGAAACACCATATATTTT. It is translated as CASRPGSGNTIYF.

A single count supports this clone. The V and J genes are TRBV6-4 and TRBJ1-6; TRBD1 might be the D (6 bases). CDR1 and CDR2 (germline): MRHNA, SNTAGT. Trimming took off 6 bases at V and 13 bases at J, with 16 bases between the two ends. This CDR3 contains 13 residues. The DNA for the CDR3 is TGTGCCAGCAGCGAAGACAGGCAATCGCCCCTCCACTTT. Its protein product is CASSEDRQSPLHF.

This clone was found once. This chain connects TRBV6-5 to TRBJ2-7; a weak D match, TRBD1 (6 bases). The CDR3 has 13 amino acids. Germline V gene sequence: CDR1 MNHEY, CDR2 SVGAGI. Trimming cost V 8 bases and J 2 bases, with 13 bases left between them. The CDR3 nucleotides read TGTGCCAGCGGACAGCAGCTTCCCTACGAGCAGTACTTC. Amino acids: CASGQQLPYEQYF.

CDR3 bases: TGTGCCAGCAGTTACTCGGGACAGGGAGGCGGGGAGACCCAGTACTTC. It is translated as CASSYSGQGGGETQYF. The J gene is TRBJ2-5, the V gene TRBV6-5, with 9 positions matching TRBD1. The CDR3 has 16 amino acids. The ends lost 0 bases at V and 5 bases at J; junction bases unmatched: 7. Germline CDR1 reads MNHEY; CDR2 reads SVGAGI.

The CDR3 nucleotides are TGCGCCAGCAGCGAAAGCGGGGGACTCTCCTACAATGAGCAGTTCTTC. Protein: CASSESGGLSYNEQFF. The V call is TRBV4-1, the J call TRBJ2-1; TRBD2 agrees at 8 bases. The junction had 6 bases not matched to a gene; V was cut back by 5 bases and J by 0 bases. Germline-derived CDR1 and CDR2 are MGHRA and YSYEKL. This CDR3 has 16 residues.